The entry below gives a single T cell receptor (beta chain) sequence along with its context. Antigen unknown. Germline V CDR1 and CDR2: LNHNV, YYDKDF (reference sequence). The J segment lost 6 bases and the V segment lost 1 base, leaving 5 bases of the junction unmatched. The CDR3 contains 15 residues. Expressed TCRB transcripts were sequenced after all isolated RNA was converted to cDNA. Measured with immunoSEQ multiplex PCR; TCRdb has only the in-frame clones, and not every one. The repertoire has around 330,000 clones, 8% to 13% of them found once; the top ten carry more than 0.015%. This sample stems from a study of beta chain features in type 1 diabetes. Findings and caveats of the study: TCRB CDR3s from Type 1 diabetes patients were moderately but significantly shorter in all four CD4+ subsets.

This clonotype originated in a woman aged 30 to 39 in good health. Sequenced: naive CD4+ T cells from blood. The genes are TRBV15 and TRBJ2-7; TRBD1 agrees at 11 bases. CDR3 sequence: CATSRVGQGAAEQYF. CDR3 bases: TGTGCCACCAGCAGAGTAGGACAGGGGGCGGCCGAGCAGTACTTC. Full variable domain (rest looked up from reference TRBV15 and TRBJ2-7): DAMVIQNPRYQVTQFGKPVTLSCSQTLNHNVMYWYQQKSSQAPKLLFHYYDKDFNNEADTPDNFQSRRPNTSFCFLDIRSPGLGDTAMYLCATSRVGQGAAEQYFGPGTRLTVT.